This T cell receptor (beta chain) was captured by sequencing in a study of cytomegalovirus exposure and HLA in healthy donors. J lost 2 bases, V lost 7 bases, and 5 bases had no gene match. The CDR3 is 14 amino acids. Per germline, CDR1 SQVTM and CDR2 ANQGSEA. Primers included in the PCR were 60 Vbeta and 13 Jbeta primers. The assay was immunoSEQ multiplex PCR, and TCRdb's table has in-frame clones only and misses some. This listing includes 60,000 or so clones. This clonotype originated in a man between 50 and 59 years old in good health and CMV-seropositive. The sequencing input was PBMCs. The J gene is TRBJ1-4, the V gene TRBV29-1; 9 positions agree with TRBD1. The CDR3 region has the DNA TGCAGCGCACAGGGGGCGATGACTAATGAAAAACTGTTTTTT. This codes for CSAQGAMTNEKLFF.